The sequence of this T cell receptor (beta chain) was determined in a study of blood T cell repertoires in COVID-19. Study overall: The United States, Italy and Spain supplied acute and convalescent COVID-19 samples.

Libraries were prepared by immunoSEQ multiplex PCR; TCRdb keeps only in-frame clonotypes and omits some of them. The sample carries 190,000 or so clones, roughly 90% recorded once. V lost 3 bases to trimming and J lost 3 bases, with 9 bases between them. CDR3 length equals 13 residues. In germline, CDR1 is MDHEN, CDR2 SYDVKM. The sequenced sample was PBMCs or T cells enriched from blood (not recorded which). The chain is built from TRBV28 and TRBJ2-7; D unresolved. This sequence was found in a woman aged 25 to 39 who had recovered from COVID-19. In DNA form, the CDR3 reads TGTGCCAGCAGTTTTCCGGAGAGCTACGAGCAGTACTTC. Amino acids: CASSFPESYEQYF.